The 18 T cell receptor beta chains presented below share a single source sample, sequenced in a study of T-cell memory formation after mild COVID-19. One entry per CDR3 protein results from TCRdb running MiXCR on the 5' RACE reads. The sample comprises hundreds of thousands of distinct CDR3 sequences, about 23% of which are singletons, and approximately 12% rests with the top ten. The sequenced sample was PBMCs or a T cell subset sorted from them (not recorded which). These receptors all stem from an adult woman who had mild COVID-19 (a few samples of this study predate the infection). Cell type and time point are not known.

This clonotype has just a few counts. It is likely a read error, because the conserved phenylalanine at the end of the CDR3 is missing. The DNA is left out, because the CDR3 cannot be placed on it with certainty; the CDR3 is given as TCRdb lists it. The V gene is TRBV14, the J gene TRBJ2-7. CDR1 and CDR2 from the germline V gene are SGHDN and FVKESK. The CDR3 length equals 8 residues, ends included. The CDR3 sequence: CASSLETI.

The chain joins TRBV29-1 to TRBJ1-1; D might be TRBD1 (5 bases). CDR3 size: 13 residues. V lost 6 bases and J lost 1, with 12 bases in between. In germline, CDR1 is SQVTM, CDR2 ANQGSEA. The CDR3, as DNA: TGCAGCGTCCCGGGACCGGGGAACACTGAAGCTTTCTTT. It yields the protein CSVPGPGNTEAFF.

The table lists this clonotype with a few counts. A much larger clone sits a single nucleotide away, making a read error possible. The chain links TRBV7-8 to TRBJ2-3, with D possibly called TRBD1 or TRBD2 (5 bases each). The V gene lost 1 base and the J gene lost 7 bases, with 9 bases spanning the gap. CDR3 length: 13 residues. Germline V gene data show CDR1 as SGHVS and CDR2 as FQNEAQ. The CDR3 protein is CASSLGGPHTQYF. In DNA form, the CDR3 reads TGTGCCAGCAGCTTAGGGGGACCACATACGCAGTATTTT.

The chain joins TRBV24-1 to TRBJ1-1, with D possibly TRBD1 on 5 matching bases. The V gene's germline CDR1 is KGHDR and CDR2 SFDVKD. The V end lost 4 bases, the J end lost 8 bases, and 16 bases lay between the germline ends. CDR3 length: 14 residues. The CDR3 coding sequence is TGTGCCACCAGTGACTCCGGACAAATATCCGAAGCTTTCTTT. This codes for CATSDSGQISEAFF.

This chain connects TRBV4-1 to TRBJ1-4; maybe TRBD1 (5 bases). Germline-derived CDR1 and CDR2 are MGHRA and YSYEKL. The CDR3 spans 14 residues. Deletions cut 5 bases from V and 3 bases from J, with 10 bases between. CDR3 region: CASSADRPNEKLFF. The CDR3 nucleotides read TGCGCCAGCAGCGCAGACAGACCTAATGAAAAACTGTTTTTT.

The chain is built from TRBV20-1 and TRBJ2-5; the D gene is possibly TRBD2 (6 bases). Germline loops: CDR1 DFQATT, CDR2 SNEGSKA (reference sequence). Trimming removed 4 bases from V and 4 bases from J, with 19 bases in between. The CDR3 covers 15 residues. CDR3 nucleotide sequence: TGCAGTGCTATCCGCGGGACCAGTGATCTAGAGACCCAGTACTTC. Translation: CSAIRGTSDLETQYF.

In this sample, this clonotype turned up a few times. The chain couples TRBV6-5 to TRBJ1-1; possibly TRBD1 for D (6 bases). CDR1 and CDR2 (germline): MNHEY, SVGAGI. CDR3 length: 14 residues. The V end was cut by 2 bases, the J end by 7 bases, with 14 bases between. DNA of the CDR3: TGTGCCAGCAGTTACGCCGTGGAGGGGGGTGAAGCTTTCTTT. As protein: CASSYAVEGGEAFF.

The chain is built from TRBV27 and TRBJ2-3, with 12 bases lining up with TRBD2. The trim removed 6 bases at V and 7 bases at J, leaving 8 bases unmatched. The CDR3 consists of 15 residues. The germline V gene encodes CDR1 MNHEY and CDR2 SMNVEV (reference sequence). CDR3 DNA: TGTGCCAGCAGCCCGACTAGCGGGAGTGTCTATACGCAGTATTTT. Translation gives CASSPTSGSVYTQYF.

This chain links TRBV19 with TRBJ2-7; D perhaps matches TRBD1 (6 bases). CDR3 length: 13 amino acids. V lost 3 bases, J lost 1 base, and 7 bases lay in between. CDR1 is LNHDA, CDR2 SQIVND, per germline (reference sequence). The CDR3 sequence is CASSMDSSYEQYF. For the CDR3, the DNA is TGTGCCAGTAGTATGGACAGTTCCTACGAGCAGTACTTC.

This clonotype was detected a few times. The chain links TRBV7-8 to TRBJ2-1, with 15 positions matching TRBD2. The CDR3 spans 18 residues. Germline V CDR1 and CDR2: SGHVS, FQNEAQ. The V and J ends lost 5 bases and 4 bases, in that order; junction bases with no gene match: 9. As DNA, the CDR3 is TGTGCCAGCAGCCTGCGGACTAGCGGGGGGGCGGTGTACAATGAGCAGTTCTTC. Amino acid sequence: CASSLRTSGGAVYNEQFF.

The J gene is TRBJ2-4, the V gene TRBV7-9; 7 bases line up with TRBD1. CDR1 and CDR2 from the germline V gene are SEHNR and FQNEAQ (reference sequence). V was pared by 5 bases and J by 5 bases, with 3 bases of the junction left unmatched. The CDR3 sequence is 13 residues long. The CDR3 DNA sequence: TGTGCCAGCAGCCCAGGGACAGAAAACATTCAGTACTTC. Residues: CASSPGTENIQYF.

This clonotype came up a few times. The chain carries TRBV5-1 and TRBJ2-5, with 14 bases matching TRBD2. The CDR3 extends over 16 amino acids. Germline V gives CDR1 SGHRS, CDR2 YFSETQ. V was clipped by 4 bases and J by 2 bases; unmatched bases: 4. CDR3 coding DNA: TGCGCCAGCAGCCTGAGGACTAGCGGGAGGCAAGAGACCCAGTACTTC. It is translated as CASSLRTSGRQETQYF.

This clonotype was counted between two and nine times. V gene TRBV7-8 combines with J gene TRBJ2-2; D ambiguous. Trimming stripped 2 bases from V and 4 bases from J, with 14 bases between. The germline CDR1 and CDR2 sequences are SGHVS and FQNEAQ. The CDR3 contains 16 residues. CDR3 DNA sequence: TGTGCCAGCAGCTTAAGTGGGGTCTTAATCACCGGGGAGCTGTTTTTT. Its protein product is CASSLSGVLITGELFF.

The chain carries TRBV14 and TRBJ1-6; D remains unclear. Germline-derived CDR1 and CDR2 are SGHDN and FVKESK. Trimming pared 0 bases from V and 5 bases from J, leaving 8 bases between. The CDR3 contains 15 residues. CDR3 protein: CASSQDGRNNSPLHF. CDR3 sequence (DNA): TGTGCCAGCAGCCAAGATGGCCGAAATAATTCACCCCTCCACTTT.

Only a few counts were recorded for this clonotype. The CDR3, as DNA: TGTGCCAGCAGAAGCCTCACTAGCGCAGAGACCCAGTACTTC. This sequence encodes CASRSLTSAETQYF. This sequence joins TRBV6-2 or TRBV6-3 and TRBJ2-5; TRBD2 matches at 7 bases. The germline CDR1 and CDR2 sequences are MNHEY and SVGEGT. The CDR3 spans 14 residues. J was trimmed by 4 bases and V by 6 bases; bases with no gene match: 8.

The chain recombines TRBV5-1 with TRBJ2-1; D is uncertain. The V gene's germline CDR1 is SGHRS and CDR2 YFSETQ. V lost 4 bases to trimming and J lost 10 bases, with 12 bases between them. This CDR3 is built from 12 residues. The CDR3 is CASSLPGEEQFF. The CDR3 DNA sequence: TGCGCCAGCAGCCTCCCCGGCGAAGAGCAGTTCTTC.

CDR3 amino acids: CASKRLQTGEAFF. The DNA for the CDR3 is TGTGCCAGCAAACGACTCCAGACAGGCGAAGCTTTCTTT. The rearrangement uses TRBV28 and TRBJ1-1; maybe TRBD1 (6 bases). Between the trimmed V and J ends, which lost 7 bases and 8 bases, there was a span of 17 bases. CDR1 and CDR2 (germline): MDHEN, SYDVKM. This CDR3 is built from 13 residues.

This clonotype has a handful of counts. This chain uses TRBV9 with TRBJ2-3; TRBD1 agrees at 10 bases. CDR3 length: 16 amino acids. From germline, CDR1 is SGDLS and CDR2 YYNGEE. The J segment lost 8 bases and the V segment lost 3 bases, leaving 12 bases of the junction unmatched. The CDR3 protein is CASSGETGGSRGTQYF. CDR3 in DNA: TGTGCCAGCAGCGGCGAGACAGGGGGCTCTAGGGGTACGCAGTATTTT. Supplemented by reference TRBV9 and TRBJ2-3, the full variable domain reads DSGVTQTPKHLITATGQRVTLRCSPRSGDLSVYWYQQSLDQGLQFLIQYYNGEERAKGNILERFSAQQFPDLHSELNLSSLELGDSALYFCASSGETGGSRGTQYFGPGTRLTVL.